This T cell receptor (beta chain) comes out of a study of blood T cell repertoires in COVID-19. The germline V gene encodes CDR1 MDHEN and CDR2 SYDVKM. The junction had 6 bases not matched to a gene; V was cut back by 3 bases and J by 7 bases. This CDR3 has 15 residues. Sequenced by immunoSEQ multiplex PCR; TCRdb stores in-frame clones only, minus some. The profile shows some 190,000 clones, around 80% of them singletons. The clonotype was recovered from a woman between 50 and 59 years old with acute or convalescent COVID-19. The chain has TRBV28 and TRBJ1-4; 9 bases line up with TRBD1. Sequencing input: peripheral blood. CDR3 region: CASSLKTGGGEKLFF. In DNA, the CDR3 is TGTGCCAGCAGTTTGAAGACAGGGGGTGGTGAAAAACTGTTTTTT.